This T cell receptor beta chain appears in the sequencing data of a study of beta chain features in type 1 diabetes (dated by TCRdb to the late 2010s). In the study overall: Patients and healthy donors did not differ in mean age, gender distribution, total cell number or subset yield. A total of about 99,000,000 sorted cells were examined across all samples, and RNA yield correlated strongly with the number of cells per subset. In the study, TCRB repertoires of sorted circulating CD4+ T cell subsets from recently diagnosed type 1 diabetes patients were compared with those of matched healthy donors. Naive and central memory subsets were obtained from all 28 donors, but regulatory and stem cell-like memory subsets were isolated from only 8 patients and roughly eight healthy donors.

This clone has only a few counts. Its target antigen remains unknown. No qualities accompany the bases; no much larger clone lies one base away. A single peripheral blood draw of 95 to 150 mL on average was collected from each donor into heparinised tubes. Naive, central memory, regulatory and stem cell-like memory CD4+ T cells were sorted on a BD FACSAria II using a panel including CD45RO, CCR7, CD25, CD127, CD95 and CD27. A purity above 98% was achieved for all sorted populations. PBMCs were isolated right away by Lymphoprep density gradient centrifugation and were stained directly, without culture. Samples were stained and sorted in pairs, with one healthy donor and one patient per experiment, so that batch effects were minimized. The entire amount of isolated RNA was reverse transcribed using the High Capacity cDNA Reverse Transcription Kit, so the sequenced TCRB transcripts were expressed ones. Deep immunoSEQ sequencing was applied to naive, central memory and regulatory T cell samples, giving an average of roughly 3.5 million total reads per sample. Sorted cells were lysed in RLT buffer, and RNA was extracted using DNase-treated RNeasy Micro or Mini kits according to cell number. To prevent cross-contamination, each cell subset was processed individually, whereas patient and healthy donor samples were processed jointly. The immunoSEQ multiplex PCR was used to amplify TCRB sequences from cDNA, yielding 87-bp fragments that span the CDR3 region. Sequencing of the amplicons was done on the Illumina HiSeq platform. Regarding the original processing steps: Synthetic template baselines were used to correct PCR bias computationally, reads within Hamming distance 2 were collapsed together, and singletons that could not be merged were discarded. Reads were aligned against IMGT to assign V, D and J genes, CDR3 length and insertions or deletions at six rearrangement sites. Within each subset, clonotype counts were normalized to the number of sorted cells before true diversity and Gini coefficients were calculated with the tcR R package. The overlap coefficient, calculated on TCRB nucleotide sequences, was used to quantify repertoire sharing. As stored in TCRdb, this immuneACCESS dataset retains in-frame rearrangements with V and J assigned. A fraction of the clones does not appear; measured against another copy, unresolved V genes explain less than half of the discrepancy, and the remainder lacks a known reason. D and trimming come from the DNA, and the V and J calls and clone size come from that table. A total of around 200,000 clones appear in this sample, about 13% of them only once. The ten largest clones add up to roughly 0.56% of the sample.

What the authors observed across the whole study: A moderate but significant shortening of TCRB CDR3 length was observed in type 1 diabetes patients in all four CD4+ subsets. Because the HLA sub-analyses included only small numbers of individuals, any influence of HLA type on TCRB rearrangement was left unresolved. Naive, central memory and regulatory TCRB repertoires appeared more similar among patients than among healthy donors. Fewer insertions and more nucleotide deletions at VDJ recombination sites were observed in patients with type 1 diabetes, implying thymic rearrangement abnormalities. PCR may preferentially amplify shorter templates, but because patient and control samples were amplified and corrected together, any resulting skew would affect both groups equally. Because cDNA rather than genomic DNA was sequenced, highly expressing activated cells could have been over-represented, although no difference in activation and CD3 levels was found between groups.

This TCR came from a young woman in good health. What was sequenced was central memory CD4+ T cells from blood.

The nucleotides read TGCGCCAGCAGCTTAGCGGGAGCAGAGACCCAGTACTTC. Its translation reads: CASSLAGAETQYF. Recombination linked TRBV5-1 to TRBJ2-5, and TRBD2 matches 8 of the central bases. Based on the germline V gene, the CDR1 and CDR2 sequences are SGHRS and YFSETQ. From its cysteine to its phenylalanine, the CDR3 spans 13 amino acids. Only the CDR3 DNA is retained, 39 bases long and in frame from the first base. Trimmed from V: 2 bases; trimmed from J: 4 bases; junction bases lacking a gene match: 1.